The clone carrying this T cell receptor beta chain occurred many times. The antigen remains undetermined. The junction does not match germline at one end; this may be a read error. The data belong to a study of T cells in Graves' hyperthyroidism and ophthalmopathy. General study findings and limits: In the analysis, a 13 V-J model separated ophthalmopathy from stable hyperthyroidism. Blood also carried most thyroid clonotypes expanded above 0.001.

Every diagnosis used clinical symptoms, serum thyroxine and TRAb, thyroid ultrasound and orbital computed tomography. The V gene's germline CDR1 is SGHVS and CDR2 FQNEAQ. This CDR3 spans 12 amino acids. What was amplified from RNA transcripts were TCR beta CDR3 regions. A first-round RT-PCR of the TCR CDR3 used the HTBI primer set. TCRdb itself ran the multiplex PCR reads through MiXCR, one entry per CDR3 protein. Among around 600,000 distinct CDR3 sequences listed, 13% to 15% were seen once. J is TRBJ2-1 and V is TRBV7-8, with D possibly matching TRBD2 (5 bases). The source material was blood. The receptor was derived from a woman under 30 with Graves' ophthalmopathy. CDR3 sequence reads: CVSSGQANEQFF. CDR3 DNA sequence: TGTGTCAGCAGCGGCCAAGCCAATGAGCAGTTCTTC.